This T cell receptor (beta chain) is from a study of blood T cell dynamics during melanoma immunotherapy. General study results and limits: It remained unknown if the driving T cell clones were melanoma-specific.

The time point was: week 3, after first cycle of checkpoint inhibitor. No patient had earlier systemic cancer treatment, concurrent immunosuppressants, or another active cancer. Only in-frame clones appear in the TCRdb table, and some are missing; sequencing was by immunoSEQ multiplex PCR. The table lists 25,000 to 30,000 clones, approximately 88% of them singletons, with about 9.4% in the top ten. CDR3 size: 14 residues. In germline, CDR1 is KGHSH, CDR2 LQKENI. The V gene lost 5 bases and the J gene lost 4 bases, with 12 bases spanning the gap. Concerning this clone itself: Its cognate antigen is unknown.

The material sequenced was blood, taken from a patient treated with checkpoint blockade. V gene TRBV18 combines with J gene TRBJ1-3, with a weak D call TRBD1 (5 bases). The source is a human donor with melanoma. CDR3 sequence: CASSAQTVGNTIYF. Here the CDR3 DNA reads TGTGCCAGCTCAGCACAGACAGTCGGAAACACCATATATTTT.